Below, 29 T cell receptor beta chains from the same sample are listed, as sequenced in a study of OX40 agonist ivuxolimab in advanced cancers. The table came from immunoSEQ multiplex PCR; TCRdb's copy has only in-frame clones and leaves some out. The repertoire holds roughly 92,000 clones, with 80% to 95% as singletons. Here the sequenced sample was CD4+ or CD8+ T cells sorted from blood, taken in a trial of the OX40 agonist ivuxolimab. The receptors here all came from an adult with an advanced solid tumor such as melanoma, head and neck, liver or kidney cancer.

V and J are TRBV4-3 and TRBJ2-1; unclear D gene. With 1 base removed from V and 14 bases from J, the gap between germline ends came to 15 bases. Per germline, CDR1 LGHNA and CDR2 YSLEER. This CDR3 contains 13 residues. This CDR3 reads CASSQVGEAPEFF. Here the CDR3 DNA reads TGCGCCAGCAGCCAAGTCGGTGAGGCCCCTGAGTTCTTC.

This chain joins TRBV5-1 and TRBJ2-7, with no clear D. Trimming took off 2 bases at V and 3 bases at J, with 9 bases between the two ends. The length of the CDR3 is 13 residues. CDR1 is SGHRS and CDR2 is YFSETQ in the germline V gene. The CDR3 coding sequence is TGCGCCAGCAGCTTATGGGCAGACTACGAGCAGTACTTC. This translates into CASSLWADYEQYF. The complete variable domain, with remaining parts taken from reference TRBV5-1 and TRBJ2-7, reads KAGVTQTPRYLIKTRGQQVTLSCSPISGHRSVSWYQQTPGQGLQFLFEYFSETQRNKGNFPGRFSGRQFSNSRSEMNVSTLELGDSALYLCASSLWADYEQYFGPGTRLTVT.

This chain joins TRBV27 and TRBJ2-5, with 8 nucleotides matching TRBD1. The end of the DNA aligns better with TRBJ2-7, so the J call may be wrong. The CDR3 loop spans 15 amino acids. Germline loops: CDR1 MNHEY, CDR2 SMNVEV (reference sequence). The CDR3 coding sequence is TGTGCCAGCAGTTTATCGACAGGGGTAATCTACGAGCAGTACTTC. Its protein product is CASSLSTGVIYEQYF.

As for this clone: Because the CDR3's place on the DNA is in doubt, the DNA is left out and the CDR3 is given as listed by TCRdb. V is TRBV28 and J is TRBJ2-7. Germline V gives CDR1 MDHEN, CDR2 SYDVKM. The CDR3 length equals 21 residues, ends included. CDR3 residues: CASSLYSYEQYFGPGTRLTRV.

This rearrangement joins TRBV7-9 to TRBJ2-5; D gene ambiguous. Trimming pared 3 bases from V and 5 bases from J, leaving 10 bases between. This CDR3 has 13 residues. Looked up from germline, CDR1 is SEHNR and CDR2 is FQNEAQ (reference sequence). The CDR3 spells CASSFSLEETQYF. The CDR3 bases are TGTGCCAGCAGCTTTTCGCTGGAGGAGACCCAGTACTTC.

The chain links TRBV29-1 to TRBJ2-1; tentatively, D is TRBD2 (5 bases). The CDR3 spans 14 residues. The ends were cut back, 3 bases at V and 4 bases at J, with 13 bases in the middle. Germline-derived CDR1 and CDR2 are SQVTM and ANQGSEA. The CDR3 region has the DNA TGCAGCGTTGAGTCTGATGAGGGTTACAATGAGCAGTTCTTC. It translates to CSVESDEGYNEQFF.

The gene calls are TRBV5-5 and TRBJ2-7, with a tentative D call TRBD1 (6 bases). The CDR3 length is 14 residues. V was shortened by 1 base and J by 4 bases, with 12 bases between the two germline ends. Germline CDR1 SGHKS, CDR2 YYEKEE (reference sequence). The CDR3 coding sequence is TGTGCCAGCAGCTTGCCCCCTGGGACATACGAGCAGTACTTC. Translation gives CASSLPPGTYEQYF.

The J gene is TRBJ2-3, the V gene TRBV9; the D gene is possibly TRBD2 (7 bases). The CDR3 loop spans 15 amino acids. Germline loops: CDR1 SGDLS, CDR2 YYNGEE. With 2 bases removed from V and 1 base from J, the gap between germline ends came to 11 bases. CDR3 nucleotide sequence: TGTGCCAGCAGCGTTGAGGGGGGGGGCACAGATACGCAGTATTTT. It yields the protein CASSVEGGGTDTQYF. The full variable domain, with the rest looked up from reference TRBV9 and TRBJ2-3, is DSGVTQTPKHLITATGQRVTLRCSPRSGDLSVYWYQQSLDQGLQFLIQYYNGEERAKGNILERFSAQQFPDLHSELNLSSLELGDSALYFCASSVEGGGTDTQYFGPGTRLTVL.

The rearrangement joins TRBV5-1 to TRBJ1-2, with D possibly matching TRBD1 (6 bases). Germline CDR1 and CDR2: SGHRS and YFSETQ. This CDR3 has 16 residues. Trimming cost V 1 base and J 5 bases, with 18 bases left between them. The CDR3 loop is CASSLTSPQGEYGYTF. CDR3 bases: TGCGCCAGCAGCTTGACTTCCCCACAGGGCGAATATGGCTACACCTTC.

In this sample, this clone turned up once. V usage is TRBV11-2 and J usage is TRBJ2-6; 9 nucleotides line up with TRBD1. J lost 0 bases, V lost 5 bases, and 5 bases had no gene match. The CDR3 is 17 amino acids. The germline CDR1 and CDR2 sequences are SGHAT and FQNNGV. The CDR3 coding sequence is TGTGCCAGCAGCAAGACAGGGGGTGGCTCTGGGGCCAACGTCCTGACTTTC. This sequence encodes CASSKTGGGSGANVLTF.

This clone was counted only a few times. The CDR3 bases are TGTGCCAGCAGCATGCGGGACAGGGAGGACGAGCAGTACTTC. Translating gives CASSMRDREDEQYF. The V call is TRBV21-1, the J call TRBJ2-7; the table's TRBD1 call for D was not verified on the DNA. TRBV21-1 is an annotated pseudogene. CDR3 length equals 14 residues.

The genes are TRBV28 and TRBJ1-1; the match to TRBD1 covers 8 bases. CDR1 MDHEN and CDR2 SYDVKM come from the germline V gene. The CDR3 consists of 13 residues. The V segment lost 4 bases and the J segment 8 bases; nucleotides outside the gene matches: 6. CDR3 DNA sequence: TGTGCCAGCAGTTACAGGGGGGATAACGAAGCTTTCTTT. This translates into CASSYRGDNEAFF.

In this sample, this clone turned up a few times. V gene TRBV13 combines with J gene TRBJ2-7, with a weak D call TRBD2 (6 bases). Trimming cost V 6 bases and J 2 bases, with 11 bases left between them. CDR1 is PRHDT and CDR2 is FYEKMQ in the germline V gene (reference sequence). This CDR3 comprises 13 residues. The CDR3 region has the DNA TGTGCCAGCAGTTGGAGGGGAGCCTACGAGCAGTACTTC. Protein: CASSWRGAYEQYF. The complete variable domain, with remaining parts taken from reference TRBV13 and TRBJ2-7, reads AAGVIQSPRHLIKEKRETATLKCYPIPRHDTVYWYQQGPGQDPQFLISFYEKMQSDKGSIPDRFSAQQFSDYHSELNMSSLELGDSALYFCASSWRGAYEQYFGPGTRLTVT.

The chain couples TRBV9 to TRBJ2-3; D remains unclear. The CDR3 loop spans 16 amino acids. Germline V CDR1 and CDR2: SGDLS, YYNGEE. Between the trimmed V and J ends, which lost 0 bases and 0 bases, there was a span of 11 bases. The CDR3 spells CASSVGRGGSTDTQYF. The CDR3 nucleotides are TGTGCCAGCAGCGTAGGGCGTGGCGGCAGCACAGATACGCAGTATTTT.

The chain links TRBV11-2 to TRBJ1-1; perhaps TRBD1 as D (5 bases). V gave up 2 bases and J gave up 1 base, with 11 bases separating them. CDR3 size: 15 residues. Per germline, CDR1 SGHAT and CDR2 FQNNGV. The DNA of the CDR3 is TGTGCCAGCAGCTTATCGGGGCGGCAGAACACTGAAGCTTTCTTT. It yields the protein CASSLSGRQNTEAFF.

The J gene is TRBJ2-5, the V gene TRBV4-1; 11 bases map to TRBD2. Germline V CDR1 and CDR2: MGHRA, YSYEKL. This CDR3 has 13 amino acids. Unmatched junction bases numbered 4, after V lost 6 bases and J lost 7 bases. Here the CDR3 DNA reads TGCGCCAGCAGACTAGCGGGAGAGGGGACCCAGTACTTC. It specifies CASRLAGEGTQYF.

The V gene is TRBV2, the J gene TRBJ2-7, with TRBD2 matching over 14 bases. V shed 5 bases and J 2 bases; nucleotides not matched to a gene: 5. The germline V gene encodes CDR1 SNHLY and CDR2 FYNNEI. The CDR3 spans 16 residues. The CDR3 spells CASSRTSGGTTYEQYF. The CDR3 region has the DNA TGTGCCAGCAGTCGGACTAGCGGGGGGACCACCTACGAGCAGTACTTC. Together with reference TRBV2 and TRBJ2-7, the CDR3 gives the full variable domain: EPEVTQTPSHQVTQMGQEVILRCVPISNHLYFYWYRQILGQKVEFLVSFYNNEISEKSEIFDDQFSVERPDGSNFTLKIRSTKLEDSAMYFCASSRTSGGTTYEQYFGPGTRLTVT.

The genes are TRBV2 and TRBJ2-7, with 8 bases lining up with TRBD2. CDR1 SNHLY and CDR2 FYNNEI come from the germline V gene. With V trimmed by 0 bases and J by 7 bases, 11 bases remained unmatched. CDR3 length: 16 residues. CDR3 bases: TGTGCCAGCAGTGAAGCGCTGGAGACTAGCGTTGAAGAGCAGTACTTC. Translating it yields CASSEALETSVEEQYF.

This chain links TRBV5-1 with TRBJ2-2; D perhaps matches TRBD2 (5 bases). Germline V gene lookup returns CDR1 SGHRS and CDR2 YFSETQ. The CDR3 has 13 residues. V was pared by 9 bases and J by 6 bases, with 15 bases between. The CDR3 DNA reads as TGCGCCAACCCGGGGAACACCGCCGGGGAGCTGTTTTTT. It yields the protein CANPGNTAGELFF.

This chain joins TRBV7-9 and TRBJ2-2; no clear D gene. Deletions cut 4 bases from V and 0 bases from J, with 15 bases between. The CDR3 runs 17 residues. CDR1 and CDR2 (germline): SEHNR, FQNEAQ (reference sequence). The CDR3 bases are TGTGCCAGCAGCTCTCCTGGTATACAGACGAACACCGGGGAGCTGTTTTTT. It translates to CASSSPGIQTNTGELFF.

The chain is built from TRBV19 and TRBJ2-5; 7 bases map to TRBD1. The CDR3 covers 14 residues. V lost 9 bases to trimming and J lost 4 bases; unmatched junction nucleotides: 11. In germline, CDR1 is LNHDA, CDR2 SQIVND (reference sequence). The CDR3 reads CASAPGQLIETQYF. CDR3 sequence (DNA): TGTGCCAGCGCGCCGGGACAGCTAATAGAGACCCAGTACTTC.

The chain joins TRBV25-1 to TRBJ2-3; 9 bases are shared with TRBD2. CDR3 length equals 17 residues. J lost 4 bases, V lost 3 bases, and 11 bases had no gene match. From germline, CDR1 is MGHDK and CDR2 SYGVNS. The CDR3: CASSDGWSGRFPDTQYF. CDR3 coding DNA: TGTGCCAGCAGTGACGGGTGGAGCGGGAGGTTCCCAGATACGCAGTATTTT. Combining the CDR3 with reference TRBV25-1 and TRBJ2-3 gives the whole variable domain EADIYQTPRYLVIGTGKKITLECSQTMGHDKMYWYQQDPGMELHLIHYSYGVNSTEKGDLSSESTVSRIRTEHFPLTLESARPSHTSQYLCASSDGWSGRFPDTQYFGPGTRLTVL.

This clone has just a few counts. This sequence joins TRBV2 and TRBJ1-2; D unclear. The ends were cut back, 7 bases at V and 4 bases at J, with 10 bases in the middle. Germline CDR1 reads SNHLY; CDR2 reads FYNNEI. This CDR3 is 12 amino acids long. The chain's CDR3 is CASMRQPYGYTF. The CDR3 DNA follows: TGTGCCAGCATGCGACAACCCTATGGCTACACCTTC.

This chain joins TRBV9 and TRBJ1-2; no firm D call. The CDR3 runs 10 residues. Trimming removed 3 bases at V and 7 bases at J, with 4 bases between. The germline V gene encodes CDR1 SGDLS and CDR2 YYNGEE. Here the CDR3 DNA reads TGTGCCAGCAGCGGACCTGGCTACACCTTC. It codes for CASSGPGYTF.

CDR3 residues: CASSESGRAHQPQHF. The CDR3 region has the DNA TGTGCCAGCAGTGAGAGTGGTAGGGCTCATCAGCCCCAGCATTTT. The rearrangement links TRBV6-1 to TRBJ1-5; D unresolved. Germline V gene data show CDR1 as MNHNS and CDR2 as SASEGT. The CDR3 runs 15 residues. Trimming took 3 bases from V and 5 from J, leaving 14 bases between them.

This clone was detected only a few times. The CDR3 nucleotides read TGTGCCAGCAGCGCCACCGGGACAGGGAGAGAAGCTTTCTTT. Its protein is CASSATGTGREAFF. This rearrangement joins TRBV9 to TRBJ1-1; TRBD1 aligns across 9 bases. Losses at the gene ends were 3 bases for V and 8 bases for J; bases not matched to a gene: 8. Germline V gives CDR1 SGDLS, CDR2 YYNGEE. The CDR3 runs to 14 residues. Drawing the rest from reference TRBV9 and TRBJ1-1, the complete variable domain is DSGVTQTPKHLITATGQRVTLRCSPRSGDLSVYWYQQSLDQGLQFLIQYYNGEERAKGNILERFSAQQFPDLHSELNLSSLELGDSALYFCASSATGTGREAFFGQGTRLTVV.

The V and J genes are TRBV5-1 and TRBJ1-1, with D perhaps TRBD1 (6 bases). Germline V lookup: CDR1 SGHRS, CDR2 YFSETQ. The CDR3 contains 13 residues. The V gene lost 4 bases and the J gene lost 4 bases, with 11 bases spanning the gap. CDR3 DNA: TGCGCCAGCAGCCCCGGAGGGGGCACTGAAGCTTTCTTT. It translates to CASSPGGGTEAFF.

CDR3 in DNA: TGCGCCAGCAGCCAAGAGGCGGGGCGACCGTACGAGCAGTACTTC. Residues: CASSQEAGRPYEQYF. The V call is TRBV4-1, the J call TRBJ2-7; tentatively, D is TRBD2 (6 bases). Trimming shortened V by 0 bases and J by 4 bases, and 13 bases separated the two germline ends. Germline lookup yields CDR1 MGHRA and CDR2 YSYEKL. The CDR3 is 15 amino acids.

The table lists this clone with a count of one. The chain employs TRBV28 and TRBJ1-1, with 7 bases matching TRBD1. The CDR3 is made up of 15 amino acids. V was clipped by 3 bases and J by 0 bases; unmatched bases: 4. CDR1 is MDHEN, CDR2 SYDVKM, per germline. The CDR3 protein is CASSFPTGLNTEAFF. In nucleotides, the CDR3 is TGTGCCAGCAGTTTTCCGACAGGGCTGAACACTGAAGCTTTCTTT.